Listed here are 19 T cell receptor beta chains from one sample, sequenced in a study of response to subunit inactivated influenza vaccine. TCRdb passed the RT-PCR reads through MiXCR, listing each CDR3 protein once. The sample gives 500,000 to 550,000 distinct CDR3 sequences, less than 7.5% of which show up once; under 15% is in the top ten. The specimen was PBMCs from blood, collected roughly 24 months after vaccination. Every receptor here comes from a man between 50 and 69 years old who received an inactivated influenza vaccine.

This chain links TRBV19 with TRBJ2-3, with a possible D match to TRBD2 (5 bases). V shed 6 bases and J shed 2 bases, with 9 bases lying between them. CDR1 and CDR2 from the germline V gene are LNHDA and SQIVND (reference sequence). This CDR3 contains 13 residues. Written as DNA, the CDR3 is TGTGCCAGTAGGGAGGACCTCACAGATACGCAGTATTTT. It translates to CASREDLTDTQYF.

This clonotype showed up many times. This sequence joins TRBV20-1 and TRBJ2-1; 7 bases line up with TRBD2. The CDR3 has 13 residues. Trimming took 2 bases from V and 12 from J; bases not matched to a gene: 10. The germline V gene encodes CDR1 DFQATT and CDR2 SNEGSKA (reference sequence). The CDR3 sequence is CSARRSGGGTQFF. The CDR3 DNA sequence: TGCAGTGCTAGAAGGTCCGGGGGAGGGACGCAGTTCTTC.

The V gene is TRBV20-1, the J gene TRBJ1-1; TRBD1 matches at 7 bases. V was pared by 6 bases and J by 6 bases, with 13 bases of the junction left unmatched. Per the germline V gene, CDR1 is DFQATT and CDR2 is SNEGSKA (reference sequence). This CDR3 has 14 residues. The CDR3 region is CSAPKIGGDPEAFF. The CDR3 region has the DNA TGCAGTGCCCCGAAGATAGGGGGCGACCCTGAAGCTTTCTTT.

This clonotype has a count of ten or more. This chain uses TRBV7-8 with TRBJ2-2; the D is unclear. The CDR3 covers 14 residues. Germline assignment: CDR1 SGHVS and CDR2 FQNEAQ. Deletions cut 5 bases from V and 3 bases from J, with 10 bases between. For the CDR3, the DNA is TGTGCCAGCAGCGACCTGGCTTACACCGGGGAGCTGTTTTTT. As protein: CASSDLAYTGELFF.

Here the CDR3 reads CASSLGPGTPNTRPSTDTQYF. The CDR3 DNA reads TGTGCCAGCAGCTTGGGGCCCGGGACTCCAAATACCCGTCCTAGCACAGATACGCAGTATTTT. The J gene is TRBJ2-3, the V gene TRBV11-1; weak D call: TRBD2 (6 bases). This CDR3 comprises 21 residues. Trimming pared 3 bases from V and 0 bases from J, leaving 28 bases between. Germline V gene sequence: CDR1 SGHAT, CDR2 FQDESV (reference sequence).

This clonotype has only a few counts. This rearrangement joins TRBV3-1 to TRBJ1-3; no reliable D call. CDR1 and CDR2 from the germline V gene are LGHDT and YNNKEL (reference sequence). Between the trimmed V and J ends, which lost 4 bases and 0 bases, there was a span of 10 bases. This CDR3 region has 15 residues. Here the CDR3 DNA reads TGTGCCAGCAGCCCGGACCTGCGCTCTGGAAACACCATATATTTT. It codes for CASSPDLRSGNTIYF. Full variable domain (rest looked up from reference TRBV3-1 and TRBJ1-3): DTAVSQTPKYLVTQMGNDKSIKCEQNLGHDTMYWYKQDSKKFLKIMFSYNNKELIINETVPNRFSPKSPDKAHLNLHINSLELGDSAVYFCASSPDLRSGNTIYFGEGSWLTVV.

The V gene is TRBV20-1, the J gene TRBJ2-7; 10 bases fit TRBD2. CDR1 is DFQATT and CDR2 is SNEGSKA in the germline V gene (reference sequence). V lost 5 bases, J lost 2 bases, and 9 bases stayed unmatched. This CDR3 has 15 residues. DNA for the CDR3: TGCAGTGCTCGTCCTCTAGCGGGAGACACCTACGAGCAGTACTTC. This translates into CSARPLAGDTYEQYF.

The chain has TRBV6-2 or TRBV6-3 and TRBJ2-7, with a weak D call TRBD2 (6 bases). The CDR3 runs 16 residues. Germline CDR1 is MNHEY and CDR2 is SVGEGT. V gave up 4 bases and J gave up 0 bases, with 16 bases separating them. The CDR3 DNA reads TGTGCCAGCAGTTCACGGAGGGGTGAAGACTCCTACGAGCAGTACTTC. Translating it yields CASSSRRGEDSYEQYF.

CDR3 region: CASSPALPNEKLFF. As DNA, the CDR3 is TGTGCCAGCAGTCCTGCGCTCCCCAATGAAAAACTGTTTTTT. The V gene is TRBV12-3 or TRBV12-4, the J gene TRBJ1-4; D not resolved. The CDR3 loop spans 14 amino acids. V was shortened by 5 bases and J by 5 bases, with 12 bases between the two germline ends.

This clonotype came up a few times. This chain links TRBV7-2 with TRBJ2-1; no clear D gene. CDR1 SGHTA and CDR2 FQGNSA come from the germline V gene. The CDR3 consists of 14 residues. Deletions cut 2 bases from V and 5 bases from J, with 10 bases between. This CDR3 is CASSLSEINNEQFF. The CDR3 DNA reads as TGTGCCAGCAGCTTATCAGAGATCAACAATGAGCAGTTCTTC.

The chain recombines TRBV28 with TRBJ2-3; a possible D gene is TRBD2 (5 bases). This CDR3 contains 16 residues. Trimming removed 2 bases from V and 5 bases from J, with 17 bases in between. Germline V gene data show CDR1 as MDHEN and CDR2 as SYDVKM. DNA of the CDR3: TGTGCCAGCAGTTTAGGCCCGTGGCTAGCACAAGATACGCAGTATTTT. It encodes CASSLGPWLAQDTQYF.

The rearrangement links TRBV20-1 to TRBJ1-5; D unclear. The CDR3 is 15 amino acids. V was clipped by 3 bases and J by 1 base, with 13 bases between them. Germline V lookup: CDR1 DFQATT, CDR2 SNEGSKA (reference sequence). The chain's CDR3 is CSASLSRGSNQPQHF. The CDR3 nucleotides are TGCAGTGCTAGTCTATCCCGAGGGAGCAATCAGCCCCAGCATTTT.

This clonotype has a handful of counts. The chain joins TRBV28 to TRBJ1-1; TRBD1 agrees at 8 bases. Germline V gene lookup returns CDR1 MDHEN and CDR2 SYDVKM. V was pared by 6 bases and J by 9 bases, with 15 bases of the junction left unmatched. This CDR3 spans 15 amino acids. The CDR3 spells CASREGGDRTGQAFF. CDR3 nucleotides: TGTGCCAGCAGAGAGGGGGGGGACCGGACAGGGCAAGCTTTCTTT.

This clonotype came up many times. The rearrangement links TRBV5-5 to TRBJ2-7, with TRBD1 identical over 8 bases. The CDR3 spans 15 residues. The V gene end was trimmed by 4 bases and the J gene end by 0 bases; junction bases not matched to a gene: 6. In germline, CDR1 is SGHKS, CDR2 YYEKEE (reference sequence). The CDR3 here is CASSGQGASSYEQYF. CDR3 bases: TGTGCCAGCAGCGGTCAGGGGGCTAGCTCCTACGAGCAGTACTTC.

The rearrangement uses TRBV28 and TRBJ2-3, with D perhaps matching TRBD1 or TRBD2 (6 bases each). The V end lost 5 bases, the J end lost 1 base, and 22 bases lay between the germline ends. The CDR3 contains 18 residues. Germline V CDR1 and CDR2: MDHEN, SYDVKM. In DNA, the CDR3 is TGTGCCAGCAGTGGGCCCGGAGGGACACTGTTGGGCACAGATACGCAGTATTTT. This gives the protein CASSGPGGTLLGTDTQYF.

This rearrangement joins TRBV6-1 to TRBJ1-2; D is ambiguous. V was pared by 0 bases and J by 4 bases, with 9 bases between. Germline loops: CDR1 MNHNS, CDR2 SASEGT. The CDR3 has 14 amino acids. DNA of the CDR3: TGTGCCAGCAGTGAAGCCCTCCCCAGCTATGGCTACACCTTC. Translating gives CASSEALPSYGYTF.

There are a few counts of this clonotype. This chain uses TRBV6-5 with TRBJ2-2, with unresolved D. Trimming cost V 0 bases and J 5 bases, with 10 bases left between them. Per the germline V gene, CDR1 is MNHEY and CDR2 is SVGAGI. This CDR3 has 15 residues. The CDR3 loop is CASSYSATYTGELFF. The CDR3, as DNA: TGTGCCAGCAGTTACTCGGCGACTTATACCGGGGAGCTGTTTTTT.

Ten or more counts support this clonotype. The rearrangement uses TRBV7-8 and TRBJ1-2, with D perhaps TRBD1 (5 bases). Trimming left V 5 bases short and J 2 bases short, with 12 bases between. The length of the CDR3 is 14 residues. CDR1 and CDR2 from the germline V gene are SGHVS and FQNEAQ. The CDR3 loop is CASSSRDGNYGYTF. CDR3 sequence (DNA): TGTGCCAGCAGCAGCCGGGACGGCAACTATGGCTACACCTTC. The full variable domain, with the rest looked up from reference TRBV7-8 and TRBJ1-2, is GAGVSQSPRYKVAKRGQDVALRCDPISGHVSLFWYQQALGQGPEFLTYFQNEAQLDKSGLPSDRFFAERPEGSVSTLKIQRTQQEDSAVYLCASSSRDGNYGYTFGSGTRLTVV.

This clonotype occurred many times. This chain links TRBV7-9 with TRBJ2-7; either TRBD1 or TRBD2 may supply D (5 bases each). CDR1 is SEHNR and CDR2 is FQNEAQ in the germline V gene (reference sequence). The ends were cut back, 1 base at V and 3 bases at J, with 7 bases in the middle. The CDR3 is 13 residues long. CDR3 loop: CASSLGDRYEQYF. The CDR3 coding sequence is TGTGCCAGCAGCTTAGGGGACCGCTACGAGCAGTACTTC.